The rows below give T cell receptor beta chains drawn from one sample of a study of read filtering for tumor transcriptome and immune sequencing. TCRdb passed the reads through MiXCR, listing each CDR3 protein once. The profile shows 60,000 or so distinct CDR3 sequences, approximately 18% of them singletons. Input material: a population of CD138-negative cells sorted from bone marrow. Receptors originate from a donor at least 40 years old with multiple myeloma. Both conserved end residues are part of each CDR3. D genes are given only for firm matches. Clone size is stated in some rows and not others, as once, few, many or a class when expanded.

>TRBJ2-7|TRBV20-1|many|-
CSASTGSSYEQYF
TGCAGTGCTAGTACCGGGAGCTCCTACGAGCAGTACTTC
>TRBJ2-7|TRBV20-1|many|-
CSAAHSSGEQYF
TGCAGTGCCGCGCATAGCTCTGGGGAGCAGTACTTC
>TRBJ2-1|TRBV28|medium-sized|-
CASNRGSYNEQFF
TGTGCCAGCAATAGGGGTTCGTACAATGAGCAGTTCTTC
>TRBJ1-5|TRBV6-1|few|TRBD1
CASSDTGGSNQPQHF
TGTGCCAGCAGCGACACAGGGGGCAGCAATCAGCCCCAGCATTTT
>TRBJ2-3|TRBV19|many|TRBD2
CASSITGTSGSDTQYF
TGTGCCAGTAGTATAACCGGGACTAGCGGCTCAGATACGCAGTATTTT
>TRBJ1-1|TRBV7-6|few|-
CASSSTTTTPNTEAFF
TGTGCCAGCAGCTCCACAACGACAACACCGAACACTGAAGCTTTCTTT
>TRBJ2-7|TRBV30|many|-
CAWRVPGQTGEQYF
TGTGCCTGGAGGGTCCCCGGACAAACTGGCGAGCAGTACTTC
>TRBJ2-3|TRBV4-1|many|-
CASSHSAAGLSTDTQYF
TGCGCCAGCAGCCATAGCGCCGCGGGACTCAGCACAGATACGCAGTATTTT
>TRBJ2-1|TRBV7-9|many|-
CASKGNEQFF
TGTGCCAGCAAAGGGAATGAGCAGTTCTTC
>TRBJ2-2|TRBV10-1|many|TRBD2
CASTPSGKGELFF
TGCGCCAGCACCCCGAGCGGGAAAGGGGAGCTGTTTTTT
>TRBJ1-6|TRBV12-3/TRBV12-4|many|-
CASSPDIGHNSPLHF
TGTGCCAGCAGTCCGGACATCGGGCATAATTCACCCCTCCACTTT
>TRBJ2-1|TRBV24-1|many|-
CATSDFHTRNEQFF
TGTGCCACCAGTGATTTCCATACTAGAAATGAGCAGTTCTTC
>TRBJ1-2|TRBV20-1|-|TRBD1
CSAGRDRVVGYTF
TGCAGTGCTGGACGAGACAGGGTGGTTGGCTACACCTTC
>TRBJ2-1|TRBV7-2|-|TRBD2
CASSPSGVLAGPYNGQFF
TGCGCAAGCAGCCCAAGTGGGGTACTAGCGGGGCCTTACAATGGGCAGTTCTTC
>TRBJ2-3|TRBV9|many|-
CASSVGEGTDTQYF
TGTGCCAGCAGCGTAGGAGAGGGCACAGATACGCAGTATTTT
>TRBJ2-3|TRBV29-1|many|-
CSVLGGGTDTQYF
TGCAGCGTTCTAGGGGGAGGCACAGATACGCAGTATTTT
>TRBJ1-1|TRBV5-1|many|-
CASRQDTNTEAFF
TGCGCCAGCAGACAGGATACGAACACTGAAGCTTTCTTT
>TRBJ1-2|TRBV4-1|many|TRBD1
CASSQDLQQGYGYTF
TGCGCCAGCAGCCAAGATCTCCAACAGGGGTATGGCTACACCTTC
>TRBJ2-7|TRBV28|many|-
CASSVVLWGYEQYF
TGTGCCAGCAGTGTCGTGCTCTGGGGCTACGAGCAGTACTTC
>TRBJ2-7|TRBV28|many|-
CASSPGHFTSPYEQYF
TGTGCCAGCAGTCCAGGACATTTTACCTCCCCCTACGAGCAGTACTTC
>TRBJ2-5|TRBV29-1|many|TRBD1
CSFRAGGETQYF
TGCAGCTTCCGGGCAGGGGGAGAGACCCAGTACTTC
>TRBJ2-2|TRBV3-1|many|-
CASSPGQTYTGELFF
TGTGCCAGCAGCCCTGGACAGACTTACACCGGGGAGCTGTTTTTT
>TRBJ1-1|TRBV2|-|-
CASSGRAQNTEAFF
TGTGCCAGCAGTGGCCGGGCCCAGAACACTGAAGCTTTCTTT
>TRBJ2-7|TRBV4-1|many|TRBD1
CASSQGPDRAVYEQYF
TGCGCCAGCAGCCAGGGCCCGGACAGGGCAGTATACGAGCAGTACTTC
>TRBJ2-5|TRBV3-1|many|TRBD2
CASSQSAGEVETQYF
TGTGCCAGCAGCCAAAGTGCGGGAGAGGTTGAGACCCAGTACTTC